The source of this TCR beta chain is a study of cytomegalovirus exposure and HLA in healthy donors. V was cut by 10 bases and J by 1 base, with 14 bases left in between. The CDR3 consists of 14 residues. The germline gives CDR1 MDHEN, CDR2 SYDVKM. General study results and limits: Reports showed the classifier diagnosing cytomegalovirus status with high specificity and sensitivity. The study designated about 160 TCR beta chains cytomegalovirus-associated. The majority of TCR sequences were rare, yet some public TCRs appeared in many donors. In the roughly 120 validation repertoires, a later analysis found that first-cohort TCR clusters tended to co-occur.

Sequencing was performed with immunoSEQ multiplex PCR; in TCRdb, only in-frame clones are kept and a portion is missing. The profile covers about 130,000 clones, with around 96% appearing a single time and 1.7% taken by the ten largest. This clone was seen just once. Its matching antigen is unknown. Material: PBMCs. The sequence was obtained from a man between 18 and 35 years old in good health and CMV-seronegative. The V gene is TRBV28, the J gene TRBJ1-5; perhaps TRBD1 as D (6 bases). CDR3 sequence (DNA): TGTGCCACCACGGACAGTCCAAGCAATCAGCCCCAGCATTTT. Amino acids: CATTDSPSNQPQHF.